One and the same sample provided the 20 T cell receptor beta chains below, sequenced in a study of T-cell memory formation after mild COVID-19. TCRdb independently ran MiXCR on the 5' RACE reads; one entry per CDR3 protein. The sample consists of about 290,000 distinct CDR3 sequences, around a sixth of them appearing once. The specimen sequenced was PBMCs or a T cell subset sorted from them (not recorded which). Receptors originate from a man younger than 30 who had mild COVID-19 (a few samples of this study predate the infection). Cell type and time point are not known.

This clonotype was seen more than once but under ten times. The chain has TRBV13 and TRBJ2-5; 8 positions match TRBD1. V shed 3 bases, J shed 4 bases, and the junction held 7 bases outside the gene matches. This CDR3 contains 15 residues. Germline assignment: CDR1 PRHDT and CDR2 FYEKMQ (reference sequence). CDR3 residues: CASSFGQGSGETQYF. In nucleotides, the CDR3 is TGTGCCAGCAGCTTTGGACAGGGTAGCGGAGAGACCCAGTACTTC.

This clonotype was counted between two and nine times. This chain connects TRBV12-3 or TRBV12-4 to TRBJ1-4; tentatively, D is TRBD1 (5 bases). CDR3 length: 14 amino acids. The V end was cut by 2 bases, the J end by 7 bases, with 11 bases between. The DNA of the CDR3 is TGTGCCAGCAGTTTATCCGGGGGGGGTGAAAAACTGTTTTTT. Translation gives CASSLSGGGEKLFF.

This chain joins TRBV28 and TRBJ1-4; D is unclear. V lost 5 bases, J lost 6 bases, and 16 bases lay in between. Germline-derived CDR1 and CDR2 are MDHEN and SYDVKM. This CDR3 is 15 amino acids long. CDR3 loop: CASSPHGVFYEKLFF. For the CDR3, the DNA is TGTGCCAGCAGTCCTCACGGGGTTTTTTATGAAAAACTGTTTTTT.

This rearrangement joins TRBV6-5 to TRBJ2-3; either TRBD1 or TRBD2 may fit D (6 bases each). The CDR3 sequence is 14 residues long. The V gene's germline CDR1 is MNHEY and CDR2 SVGAGI. V was shortened by 2 bases and J by 3 bases, with 9 bases between the two germline ends. The CDR3 DNA reads as TGTGCCAGCAGTTACACAGGGACTACAGATACGCAGTATTTT. Translation gives CASSYTGTTDTQYF.

The chain couples TRBV30 to TRBJ2-7, with D perhaps matching TRBD2 (5 bases). There are 12 residues in the CDR3. The V gene's germline CDR1 is GTSNPN and CDR2 SVGIG (reference sequence). The germline V and J ends were trimmed by 3 bases and 3 bases, with 9 bases remaining between them. Written as DNA, the CDR3 is TGTGCCTGGAGGAGGAGGAACTACGAGCAGTACTTC. Translation gives CAWRRRNYEQYF.

This clonotype has just a few counts. This chain joins TRBV7-6 and TRBJ2-3; D is undetermined. Between the trimmed V and J ends, which lost 1 base and 2 bases, there was a span of 7 bases. The CDR3 is 14 residues long. Germline V gene sequence: CDR1 SGHVS, CDR2 FNYEAQ. The CDR3 DNA sequence: TGTGCCAGCAGCTTAGGTACTACCACAGATACGCAGTATTTT. Its translation: CASSLGTTTDTQYF.

The chain is built from TRBV20-1 and TRBJ2-7, with 9 bases that match TRBD1. Germline CDR1 reads DFQATT; CDR2 reads SNEGSKA (reference sequence). V was pared by 3 bases and J by 8 bases, with 5 bases of the junction left unmatched. The CDR3 runs 12 residues. CDR3 in amino acids: CSARGTGLQQYF. CDR3 nucleotides: TGCAGTGCTAGGGGGACAGGGTTGCAGCAGTACTTC.

V is TRBV20-1 and J is TRBJ2-7; 7 bases fit TRBD1. The CDR3 is 14 amino acids. CDR1 DFQATT and CDR2 SNEGSKA come from the germline V gene (reference sequence). Trimming cost V 5 bases and J 0 bases; bases outside gene matches: 7. CDR3 nucleotide sequence: TGCAGTGCTTCGCGACAGGGACCCTCCTACGAGCAGTACTTC. Translation gives CSASRQGPSYEQYF.

The chain links TRBV7-2 to TRBJ1-5; the D is unclear. There are 13 residues in the CDR3. Trimming removed 1 base from V and 7 bases from J, with 8 bases in between. Germline assignment: CDR1 SGHTA and CDR2 FQGNSA. CDR3 nucleotide sequence: TGTGCCAGCAGCTTAGGGCGGTTGCAGCCCCAGCATTTT. Translating it yields CASSLGRLQPQHF. The complete variable domain, with remaining parts taken from reference TRBV7-2 and TRBJ1-5, reads GAGVSQSPSNKVTEKGKDVELRCDPISGHTALYWYRQSLGQGLEFLIYFQGNSAPDKSGLPSDRFSAERTGGSVSTLTIQRTQQEDSAVYLCASSLGRLQPQHFGDGTRLSIL.

This clonotype came up a few times. The gene calls are TRBV29-1 and TRBJ2-1, with a possible D match to TRBD1 (6 bases). The CDR3 runs to 16 residues. Germline CDR1 reads SQVTM; CDR2 reads ANQGSEA. V lost 3 bases to trimming and J lost 4 bases, with 19 bases between them. In DNA, the CDR3 is TGCAGCGTTGAGGGGCACGGGATGGGGGCTTACAATGAGCAGTTCTTC. This gives the protein CSVEGHGMGAYNEQFF.

This clonotype was observed a handful of times. The chain recombines TRBV7-3 with TRBJ2-3, with TRBD2 matching 9 bases. Germline CDR1 reads SGHTA; CDR2 reads FQGTGA. V shed 3 bases, J shed 2 bases, and the junction held 6 bases outside the gene matches. There are 16 residues in the CDR3. In DNA, the CDR3 is TGTGCCAGCAGCTTTAAAGCGGGGGGTTTCACAGATACGCAGTATTTT. It encodes CASSFKAGGFTDTQYF. Supplemented by reference TRBV7-3 and TRBJ2-3, the full variable domain reads GAGVSQTPSNKVTEKGKYVELRCDPISGHTALYWYRQSLGQGPEFLIYFQGTGAADDSGLPNDRFFAVRPEGSVSTLKIQRTERGDSAVYLCASSFKAGGFTDTQYFGPGTRLTVL.

A few counts support this clonotype. The CDR3 spells CASSITGVRETQYF. CDR3 nucleotide sequence: TGTGCCAGCAGCATTACAGGGGTCCGAGAGACCCAGTACTTC. The chain has TRBV14 and TRBJ2-5; 7 bases align to TRBD1. V was clipped by 5 bases and J by 4 bases; unmatched bases: 7. This CDR3 contains 14 residues. Germline V gives CDR1 SGHDN, CDR2 FVKESK. Full variable domain (missing parts from reference TRBV14 and TRBJ2-5): EAGVTQFPSHSVIEKGQTVTLRCDPISGHDNLYWYRRVMGKEIKFLLHFVKESKQDESGMPNNRFLAERTGGTYSTLKVQPAELEDSGVYFCASSITGVRETQYFGPGTRLLVL.

In DNA, the CDR3 is TGTGCCACCACCCAGGGTGATCAGCCCCAGCATTTT. This translates into CATTQGDQPQHF. The chain couples TRBV6-6 to TRBJ1-5; maybe TRBD1 (5 bases). The CDR3 is 12 amino acids. Germline V gives CDR1 MNHNY, CDR2 SVGAGI (reference sequence). The V and J ends lost 10 bases and 5 bases respectively, with 12 bases between them.

The sample holds a few counts of this clonotype. The chain is built from TRBV3-1 and TRBJ2-3, with D hard to call. Trimming took off 1 base at V and 2 bases at J, with 7 bases between the two ends. This CDR3 has 14 residues. Per the germline V gene, CDR1 is LGHDT and CDR2 is YNNKEL (reference sequence). The CDR3 coding sequence is TGTGCCAGCAGCCAAGTGGGATTCACAGATACGCAGTATTTT. It is translated as CASSQVGFTDTQYF.

The V and J genes are TRBV12-3 or TRBV12-4 and TRBJ1-1; 8 bases fit TRBD1. The J segment lost 1 base and the V segment lost 8 bases, leaving 15 bases of the junction unmatched. There are 17 residues in the CDR3. Here the CDR3 reads CASLRSGQGMWNTEAFF. The CDR3 bases are TGTGCCAGCCTAAGATCAGGACAGGGAATGTGGAACACTGAAGCTTTCTTT.

This clonotype showed up just a few times. The rearrangement joins TRBV9 to TRBJ1-2; D might be TRBD1 (6 bases). This CDR3 region has 13 residues. Germline CDR1 and CDR2: SGDLS and YYNGEE. V gave up 0 bases and J gave up 9 bases, with 12 bases separating them. The CDR3 DNA sequence: TGTGCCAGCAGCGTAGCGGCAGGGGATCGCTACACCTTC. Translation gives CASSVAAGDRYTF. The full variable domain, completed using reference TRBV9 and TRBJ1-2, is DSGVTQTPKHLITATGQRVTLRCSPRSGDLSVYWYQQSLDQGLQFLIQYYNGEERAKGNILERFSAQQFPDLHSELNLSSLELGDSALYFCASSVAAGDRYTFGSGTRLTVV.

This clonotype was counted between two and nine times. The rearrangement links TRBV7-7 to TRBJ2-1, with 12 bases lining up with TRBD2. The CDR3 consists of 15 residues. CDR1 SSHAT and CDR2 FNYEAQ come from the germline V gene (reference sequence). Trimming cost V 6 bases and J 6 bases; bases outside gene matches: 6. Here the CDR3 DNA reads TGTGCCAGCAGTGCACTAGCGGGGGGTCTCAATGAGCAGTTCTTC. It yields the protein CASSALAGGLNEQFF.

This clonotype was detected many times. This chain links TRBV27 with TRBJ1-2; D may be TRBD1 (6 bases). Germline V lookup: CDR1 MNHEY, CDR2 SMNVEV (reference sequence). With 2 bases removed from V and 5 bases from J, the gap between germline ends came to 12 bases. CDR3 length: 14 residues. The DNA for the CDR3 is TGTGCCAGCAGTTTAAACGACGGACAGTATGGCTACACCTTC. Residues: CASSLNDGQYGYTF.

The chain is built from TRBV7-8 and TRBJ1-1; D not resolved. Germline-derived CDR1 and CDR2 are SGHVS and FQNEAQ. The CDR3 is 14 residues long. The V and J ends lost 6 bases and 0 bases respectively, with 11 bases between them. The DNA for the CDR3 is TGTGCCAGCAGTCCGGGCAGCATGAACACTGAAGCTTTCTTT. It is translated as CASSPGSMNTEAFF.

This clonotype was counted a few times. The chain is built from TRBV15 and TRBJ2-5; 8 bases agree with TRBD1. This CDR3 is built from 15 residues. V was clipped by 8 bases and J by 7 bases; unmatched bases: 15. Germline V lookup: CDR1 LNHNV, CDR2 YYDKDF (reference sequence). DNA for the CDR3: TGTGCCACCCGACAGGGGAGTTGGACACTGGGGACCCAGTACTTC. Its protein product is CATRQGSWTLGTQYF.